The 6 T cell receptor beta chains below come from one sample, sequenced in a study of blood T cell repertoires in COVID-19. Only in-frame clones appear in the TCRdb table, and some are missing; sequencing was by immunoSEQ multiplex PCR. The sample holds 250,000 to 350,000 clones, about four fifths seen once. The sample taken for sequencing was peripheral blood. The origin of the receptors is a person aged 70 to 85 with COVID-19, enrolled during active disease.

The J gene is TRBJ1-2, the V gene TRBV4-2; the D gene is possibly TRBD1 (5 bases). V shed 2 bases and J shed 8 bases, with 15 bases lying between them. There are 14 residues in the CDR3. CDR1 LGHNA and CDR2 YNFKEQ come from the germline V gene. The CDR3 sequence is CASSQQPREGGYTF. CDR3 coding DNA: TGTGCCAGCAGCCAACAACCCAGGGAGGGCGGCTACACCTTC.

The table lists this clone with a few counts. The J gene is TRBJ1-1, the V gene TRBV30; D gene ambiguous. V lost 3 bases to trimming and J lost 8 bases, with 10 bases between them. This CDR3 spans 11 amino acids. Germline lookup yields CDR1 GTSNPN and CDR2 SVGIG (reference sequence). The CDR3: CAWSRQFEAFF. The CDR3 region has the DNA TGTGCCTGGAGCCGACAATTCGAAGCTTTCTTT.

This clone was found a few times. This rearrangement joins TRBV7-2 to TRBJ2-5; no firm D call. V lost 5 bases and J lost 2, with 18 bases in between. The germline CDR1 and CDR2 sequences are SGHTA and FQGNSA. CDR3 size: 16 residues. The CDR3 nucleotides read TGTGCCAGCAGCCAAACAAAATCGCATCTTCAAGAGACCCAGTACTTC. It is translated as CASSQTKSHLQETQYF.

The chain recombines TRBV5-6 with TRBJ2-1, with D maybe TRBD1 (5 bases). CDR3 length: 13 residues. Germline CDR1 is SGHDT and CDR2 is YYEEEE. Trimming stripped 2 bases from V and 4 bases from J, with 7 bases between. This CDR3 is CASSLDSYNEQFF. The CDR3 DNA follows: TGTGCCAGCAGCTTAGACAGTTACAATGAGCAGTTCTTC.

The rearrangement uses TRBV5-4 and TRBJ2-7; D unresolved. The CDR3 has 14 residues. Per the germline V gene, CDR1 is SGHNT and CDR2 is YYREEE (reference sequence). V dropped 4 bases and J dropped 4 bases, with 15 bases sitting between them. Written as DNA, the CDR3 is TGTGCCAGCAGCCGCGACATTTTTTCATACGAGCAGTACTTC. It specifies CASSRDIFSYEQYF. Full variable domain (outside the CDR3, taken from reference TRBV5-4 and TRBJ2-7): ETGVTQSPTHLIKTRGQQVTLRCSSQSGHNTVSWYQQALGQGPQFIFQYYREEENGRGNFPPRFSGLQFPNYSSELNVNALELDDSALYLCASSRDIFSYEQYFGPGTRLTVT.

Ten or more counts support this clone. The V and J genes are TRBV19 and TRBJ1-3; D remains unclear. The CDR3 length is 14 residues. Germline CDR1 is LNHDA and CDR2 is SQIVND (reference sequence). Trimming removed 6 bases from V and 2 bases from J, with 11 bases in between. CDR3 bases: TGTGCCAGTAGCCGTGGAGGGCCTGGAAACACCATATATTTT. Translating it yields CASSRGGPGNTIYF.